This T cell receptor beta chain was identified during a study of blood T cell repertoires in COVID-19. Study-wide context: Whether acute or convalescent, the COVID-19 samples came from the United States, Italy and Spain.

Authors' analysis steps: Amplifying reference gene primers gave estimates of nucleated cell counts. The method was immunoSEQ multiplex PCR; TCRdb's version includes in-frame clones alone and lacks a portion of them. V and J calls and clone size come straight from that table; D and trimming were deduced from the DNA. The sample records just under 350,000 clones, about 90% being singletons. CDR3 length: 13 residues. The germline gives CDR1 SGHAT, CDR2 FQNNGV. Trimming shortened V by 2 bases and J by 8 bases, and 10 bases separated the two germline ends. The sequence was collected from a woman aged 18-35 years who had recovered from COVID-19. Material: peripheral blood. The V and J genes are TRBV11-2 and TRBJ2-1, with D possibly matching TRBD1 (5 bases). In DNA form, the CDR3 reads TGTGCCAGCAGCTTACCAGGGTCGGATGAGCAGTTCTTC. It yields the protein CASSLPGSDEQFF. Variable domain in full (rest from reference TRBV11-2 and TRBJ2-1): EAGVAQSPRYKIIEKRQSVAFWCNPISGHATLYWYQQILGQGPKLLIQFQNNGVVDDSQLPKDRFSAERLKGVDSTLKIQPAKLEDSAVYLCASSLPGSDEQFFGPGTRLTVL.